These 20 T cell receptor beta chains share one sample of origin, sequenced in a study of blood T cells in healthy people across ages. A second PCR of roughly 7 to 11 cycles used a sample-barcoded 5' primer and a J-beta primer mix. One entry per CDR3 protein, called by TCRdb with MiXCR from the 5' RACE reads. The sample records about 620,000 distinct CDR3 sequences, roughly 21% being singletons. Sample: blood. All receptors derive from an older man in good health.

This clonotype was recorded a few times. The chain carries TRBV13 and TRBJ2-7, with D maybe TRBD2 (6 bases). V was clipped by 0 bases and J by 0 bases, with 12 bases between them. Germline V CDR1 and CDR2: PRHDT, FYEKMQ (reference sequence). This CDR3 is built from 16 residues. CDR3 protein: CASSLGRGTSSYEQYF. The CDR3 region has the DNA TGTGCCAGCAGCTTAGGCCGCGGGACCAGCTCCTACGAGCAGTACTTC. The variable domain in full, completed from reference TRBV13 and TRBJ2-7, reads AAGVIQSPRHLIKEKRETATLKCYPIPRHDTVYWYQQGPGQDPQFLISFYEKMQSDKGSIPDRFSAQQFSDYHSELNMSSLELGDSALYFCASSLGRGTSSYEQYFGPGTRLTVT.

This clonotype was observed at least ten times. The chain employs TRBV29-1 and TRBJ1-1; 7 nucleotides line up with TRBD1. CDR1 SQVTM and CDR2 ANQGSEA come from the germline V gene. Losses at the gene ends were 6 bases for V and 5 bases for J; bases not matched to a gene: 9. The CDR3 sequence is 13 residues long. CDR3 sequence reads: CSVETGLGTEAFF. The CDR3 nucleotides read TGCAGCGTGGAGACAGGGCTTGGAACTGAAGCTTTCTTT.

The chain joins TRBV14 to TRBJ2-5; 9 nucleotides agree with TRBD2. The J call may not be correct, given that the DNA end is closer to TRBJ2-7. The germline gives CDR1 SGHDN, CDR2 FVKESK. The CDR3 spans 18 residues. The DNA for the CDR3 is TGTGCCAGCAGCCAAGGCAAGCCTAGCGGGACTTACCCCTACGAGCAGTACTTC. Its translation is CASSQGKPSGTYPYEQYF.

The chain couples TRBV28 to TRBJ2-3, with 9 nucleotides matching TRBD2. CDR1 MDHEN and CDR2 SYDVKM come from the germline V gene. J lost 9 bases, V lost 6 bases, and 10 bases had no gene match. The CDR3 is 14 amino acids. The CDR3 protein is CASSPLREGPTQYF. Here the CDR3 DNA reads TGTGCCAGCAGCCCCCTGCGGGAGGGCCCCACGCAGTATTTT.

This clonotype was observed a few times. The J gene is TRBJ1-1, the V gene TRBV20-1; D gene ambiguous. Germline V CDR1 and CDR2: DFQATT, SNEGSKA (reference sequence). V lost 3 bases and J lost 8, with 13 bases in between. The CDR3 loop spans 12 amino acids. The CDR3 bases are TGCAGTGCTAGGTTATCGGACGGAGAAGCTTTCTTT. Translated: CSARLSDGEAFF.

This clonotype appeared a few times. This rearrangement joins TRBV20-1 to TRBJ2-5, with 10 bases aligning to TRBD2. The CDR3 runs 14 residues. V trimming: 6 bases; J trimming: 5 bases; junction bases outside the gene matches: 9. Germline CDR1 DFQATT, CDR2 SNEGSKA (reference sequence). CDR3 protein: CSARLAGPKETQYF. CDR3 nucleotides: TGCAGTGCAAGACTAGCGGGTCCCAAGGAGACCCAGTACTTC.

This clonotype appeared a few times. V usage is TRBV6-2 or TRBV6-3 and J usage is TRBJ2-5; TRBD2 is a possible D gene (5 bases). V gave up 6 bases and J gave up 7 bases, with 12 bases separating them. Germline CDR1 and CDR2: MNHEY and SVGEGT. CDR3 length: 12 amino acids. The CDR3 is CASSRDSVTQYF. For the CDR3, the DNA is TGTGCCAGCAGCCGAGATAGCGTGACCCAGTACTTC.

The V call is TRBV4-1, the J call TRBJ2-7, with D possibly matching TRBD2 (6 bases). CDR3 length equals 16 residues. V was cut by 5 bases and J by 2 bases, with 19 bases left in between. The V gene's germline CDR1 is MGHRA and CDR2 YSYEKL. DNA of the CDR3: TGCGCCAGCAGCAAGGGTCAAGCGCGGGGTACCTACGAGCAGTACTTC. Translation: CASSKGQARGTYEQYF.

In this sample, this clonotype turned up a few times. The chain uses TRBV18 and TRBJ2-3; the match to TRBD2 covers 7 bases. CDR1 is KGHSH and CDR2 is LQKENI in the germline V gene. This CDR3 has 13 amino acids. After removal of 6 bases from V and 5 bases from J, the junction contained 5 bases not matched to a gene. The CDR3 sequence: CASSSTSLDTQYF. The CDR3 DNA reads TGTGCCAGCTCGTCGACTAGCCTAGATACGCAGTATTTT.

This clonotype was counted ten times or more. The V call is TRBV7-8, the J call TRBJ2-7, with 8 bases identical to TRBD1. V lost 6 bases, J lost 3 bases, and 7 bases stayed unmatched. This CDR3 contains 14 residues. Germline CDR1 and CDR2: SGHVS and FQNEAQ. CDR3 sequence reads: CASRKTGVHYEQYF. CDR3 DNA: TGTGCCAGCAGAAAGACAGGGGTCCACTACGAGCAGTACTTC.

The chain links TRBV2 to TRBJ2-5; TRBD2 matches at 12 bases. The J call is doubtful: the DNA matches TRBJ2-7 better. Germline-derived CDR1 and CDR2 are SNHLY and FYNNEI. The CDR3 sequence is 17 residues long. The CDR3 sequence is CASSETRTSGDTHEQYF. CDR3 bases: TGTGCCAGCAGTGAAACCCGGACTAGCGGGGACACCCACGAGCAGTACTTC.

The chain combines TRBV25-1 with TRBJ2-5, with 7 bases identical to TRBD1. The end of the DNA fits TRBJ2-7 better, so the J call may be wrong. The CDR3 is made up of 15 amino acids. The germline CDR1 and CDR2 sequences are MGHDK and SYGVNS. The DNA of the CDR3 is TGTGCCAGCAGTTCGACAGGGAGATTCGGCTACGAGCAGTACTTC. Its translation: CASSSTGRFGYEQYF.

This clonotype was observed a few times. This chain links TRBV7-8 with TRBJ2-4; the match to TRBD1 covers 7 bases. The CDR3 length is 17 residues. CDR1 SGHVS and CDR2 FQNEAQ come from the germline V gene. The V segment lost 6 bases and the J segment 1 base; nucleotides outside the gene matches: 12. CDR3 in amino acids: CASSPWATGNAKNIQYF. Here the CDR3 DNA reads TGTGCCAGCAGTCCTTGGGCGACAGGGAATGCCAAAAACATTCAGTACTTC.

The J gene is TRBJ2-3, the V gene TRBV4-3; 13 bases align to TRBD2. Per the germline V gene, CDR1 is LGHNA and CDR2 is YSLEER. V was clipped by 4 bases and J by 2 bases; unmatched bases: 12. This CDR3 is 19 amino acids long. The CDR3, as DNA: TGCGCCAGCAGCCGCCCGGGACTAGCGGGGAACGGTCCCACAGATACGCAGTATTTT. It is translated as CASSRPGLAGNGPTDTQYF.

The chain joins TRBV6-2 or TRBV6-3 to TRBJ1-1; 7 bases are a match to TRBD1. Trimming took 5 bases from V and 0 from J; bases not matched to a gene: 6. The germline V gene has CDR1 MNHEY and CDR2 SVGEGT. CDR3 size: 15 residues. CDR3 protein: CASSHGGQLNTEAFF. CDR3 DNA sequence: TGTGCCAGCAGTCACGGGGGACAGTTGAACACTGAAGCTTTCTTT.

V is TRBV15 and J is TRBJ2-5; no clear D. Looked up from germline, CDR1 is LNHNV and CDR2 is YYDKDF (reference sequence). Trimming removed 0 bases from V and 1 base from J, with 9 bases in between. The CDR3 spans 15 residues. CDR3 coding DNA: TGTGCCACCAGCAGAGATCCGGGCCCCCAAGAGACCCAGTACTTC. This sequence encodes CATSRDPGPQETQYF.

The CDR3 DNA sequence: TGTGCCAGTAGTACGGGAGGAGAGGGCACTGAAGCTTTCTTT. This codes for CASSTGGEGTEAFF. The chain joins TRBV19 to TRBJ1-1; D unclear. CDR1 and CDR2 from the germline V gene are LNHDA and SQIVND (reference sequence). The CDR3 consists of 14 residues. V was shortened by 4 bases and J by 4 bases, with 13 bases between the two germline ends. The full variable domain, its missing parts supplied by reference TRBV19 and TRBJ1-1, is DGGITQSPKYLFRKEGQNVTLSCEQNLNHDAMYWYRQDPGQGLRLIYYSQIVNDFQKGDIAEGYSVSREKKESFPLTVTSAQKNPTAFYLCASSTGGEGTEAFFGQGTRLTVV.

The chain employs TRBV20-1 and TRBJ2-5; the match to TRBD2 covers 7 bases. The J call may be mistaken, given a closer DNA end match to TRBJ2-7. CDR3 length: 12 amino acids. Germline assignment: CDR1 DFQATT and CDR2 SNEGSKA (reference sequence). The CDR3 loop is CSAPGGTYEQYF. The CDR3 nucleotides are TGCAGTGCCCCGGGGGGTACCTACGAGCAGTACTTC.

This clonotype has only a few counts. CDR3 protein: CSARDARPPGNTIYF. As DNA, the CDR3 is TGCAGTGCTAGAGATGCAAGACCCCCTGGAAACACCATATATTTT. The chain employs TRBV20-1 and TRBJ1-3; unclear D gene. The germline CDR1 and CDR2 sequences are DFQATT and SNEGSKA (reference sequence). V was cut by 0 bases and J by 2 bases, with 11 bases left in between. CDR3 length equals 15 residues.

The chain couples TRBV2 to TRBJ2-4; D tentatively reads TRBD1 or TRBD2 (5 bases each). The germline CDR1 and CDR2 sequences are SNHLY and FYNNEI. Trimming cost V 5 bases and J 9 bases, with 14 bases left between them. The CDR3 is 13 amino acids. The CDR3 DNA reads TGTGCCAGCAGTCCACGCAGGGAGTCCATTCAGTACTTC. The encoded protein is CASSPRRESIQYF.